This T cell receptor (beta chain) was documented in a study of human T cells and chemical hapten exposure. About the research overall: There were weekly diphenylcyclopropenone doses to the scalp for patients throughout the approximately 25-week study. DPC 0.01% went on the upper back by patch test, with reading at 6 days.

As for time point: patch test 2, 6 weeks after DPC sensitization. Treatment noted: therapeutic diphenylcyclopropenone sensitization with weekly scalp DPC. This clonotype was seen a single time. Its target is unknown. The germline gives CDR1 SGHAT, CDR2 FQNNGV. The V and J ends lost 3 bases and 4 bases respectively, with 19 bases between them. The CDR3 has 16 amino acids. Study observations and caveats: Significantly more large CDR3 similarity clusters arose among expanded TCRs than among controls. TCRs exceeding 1 in 1000 frequency stayed unchanged with DPC sensitization.

TCRdb reanalysed the RACE reads using MiXCR and keeps one entry per CDR3 protein. The sample consists of tens of thousands of distinct CDR3 sequences, more than 9.5% of them appearing once. The source of this sequence is a man aged 40-50 years with alopecia areata. Some clones in this sample may be carry-over from other donors' samples. The sample here was whole blood, taken in connection with sensitization to the hapten diphenylcyclopropenone (DPC). The chain employs TRBV11-2 and TRBJ2-7; D is unclear. The CDR3 DNA is TGTGCCAGCAGCTTCACCAGGACCGGAGTATTGTACGAGCAGTACTTC. Protein product: CASSFTRTGVLYEQYF.